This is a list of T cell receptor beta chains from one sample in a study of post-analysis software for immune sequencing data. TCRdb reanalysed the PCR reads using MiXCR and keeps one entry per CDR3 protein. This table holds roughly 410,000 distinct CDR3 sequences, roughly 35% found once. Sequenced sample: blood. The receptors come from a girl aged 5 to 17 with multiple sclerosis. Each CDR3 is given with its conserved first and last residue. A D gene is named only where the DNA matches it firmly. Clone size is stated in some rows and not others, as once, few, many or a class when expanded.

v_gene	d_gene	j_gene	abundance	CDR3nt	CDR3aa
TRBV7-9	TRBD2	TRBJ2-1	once	TGTGCCAGCAGCTTAGCGCGGGGGGCATCCTACAATGAGCAGTTCTTC	CASSLARGASYNEQFF
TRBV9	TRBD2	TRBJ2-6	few	TGTGCCAGCAGCTTAAGGGGAGGGCTCTCTGGGGCCAACGTCCTGACTTTC	CASSLRGGLSGANVLTF
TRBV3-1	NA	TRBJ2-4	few	TGTGCCAGCAGCCAAGGACTCCCGTCCATTCAGTACTTC	CASSQGLPSIQYF
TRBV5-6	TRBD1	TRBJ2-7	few	TGTGCCAGCAGCTTCGATCCTTGGACAGGGGCCTACGAGCAGTACTTC	CASSFDPWTGAYEQYF
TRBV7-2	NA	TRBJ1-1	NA	TGTGCCAGCAGCTTAGATACGTCTACCCGACGGGCCACTGAAGCTTTCTTT	CASSLDTSTRRATEAFF
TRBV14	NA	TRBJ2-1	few	TGTGCCAGCAGCCCCAACCGGGACAAAAATGAGCAGTTCTTC	CASSPNRDKNEQFF
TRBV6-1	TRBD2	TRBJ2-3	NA	TGTGCCAGCACTCCCGGTATGGGACTAGCGGTCACAGATACGCAGTATTTT	CASTPGMGLAVTDTQYF
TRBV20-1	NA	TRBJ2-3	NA	TGCAGTGCCCACCACCGGGCGGCCACAGATACGCAGTATTTT	CSAHHRAATDTQYF
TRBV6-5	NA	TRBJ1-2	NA	TGTGCCAGCAGTAAGACCGGTACAGCCTATGGCTACACCTTC	CASSKTGTAYGYTF
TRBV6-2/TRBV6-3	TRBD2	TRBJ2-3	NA	TGTGCCAGCAGGGCGGGGGGGCTGAGCACAGATACGCAGTATTTT	CASRAGGLSTDTQYF
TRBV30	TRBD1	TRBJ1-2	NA	TGTGCCTGGAGCAGGACAGGGGATTACACCTTC	CAWSRTGDYTF
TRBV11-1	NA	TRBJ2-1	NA	TGTGCCAGCAGCCCGACCAACTACAATGAGCAGTTCTTC	CASSPTNYNEQFF
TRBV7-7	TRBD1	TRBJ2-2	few	TGTGCTAGCAGCTTACAACAGGGGGCCGGGGAGCTGTTTTTT	CASSLQQGAGELFF
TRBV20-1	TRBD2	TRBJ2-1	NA	TGCAGTGCGGCAGCGGGGGCCGACAATGAGCAGTTCTTC	CSAAAGADNEQFF
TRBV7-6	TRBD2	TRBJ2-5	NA	TGTGCCAGCAGCTTATTTGGGACTAGCGGGGGTTACCAAGAGACCCAGTACTTC	CASSLFGTSGGYQETQYF
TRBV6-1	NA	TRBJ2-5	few	TGTGCCAGCAGTCGATTTCCCTCAGGGACGTTCCAAGAGACCCAGTACTTC	CASSRFPSGTFQETQYF
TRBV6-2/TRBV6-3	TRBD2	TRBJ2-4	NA	TGTGCCAGCAGCTCGACTAGCGGGGAAAGGCTATCCAAAAACATTCAGTACTTC	CASSSTSGERLSKNIQYF
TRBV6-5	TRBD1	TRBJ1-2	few	TGTGCCAGCAAGGGACAGGGCCCTTCGACCTATGGCTGCACCTTC	CASKGQGPSTYGCTF
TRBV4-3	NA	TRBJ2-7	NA	TGCGCCAGCAGCCAAGATCGGGAGCCCGCCTACGAGCAGTACTTC	CASSQDREPAYEQYF
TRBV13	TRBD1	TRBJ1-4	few	TGTGCCAGCAGCTTCAGGGGGCACGGTGAAAAACTGTTTTTT	CASSFRGHGEKLFF
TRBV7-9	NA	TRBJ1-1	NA	TGTGCCAGCAGCTTAGACGGGACCAATGAAGCTTTCTTT	CASSLDGTNEAFF
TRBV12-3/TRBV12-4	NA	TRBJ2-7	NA	TGTGCCAGCAGTTTATTGGGGGGACTCTCCGAGCAGTACTTC	CASSLLGGLSEQYF
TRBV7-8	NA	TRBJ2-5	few	TGTGCCAGCAGCTTAGGAGTGGGCGAGACCCAGTACTTC	CASSLGVGETQYF
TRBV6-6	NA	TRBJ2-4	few	TGTGCCAGCCACACGGAAAACATTCAGTACTTC	CASHTENIQYF
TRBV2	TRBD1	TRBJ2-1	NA	TGTGCCAGCACCGGGACAGGGAACAATGAGCAGTTCTTC	CASTGTGNNEQFF
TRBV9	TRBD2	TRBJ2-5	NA	TGTGCCAGCAGCGTAAGGGCTAGCGGAAACAATGAGCAGTACTTC	CASSVRASGNNEQYF
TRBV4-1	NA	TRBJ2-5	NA	TGCGCCAGCAGCCAATCCGGGGTCTCCGAGACCCAGTACTTC	CASSQSGVSETQYF
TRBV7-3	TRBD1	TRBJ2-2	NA	TGTGCCAGCAGCGTCGGTCCGGGACAGGGAATAACCGGGGAGCTGTTTTTT	CASSVGPGQGITGELFF
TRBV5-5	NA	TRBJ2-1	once	TGTGCCAGCAGCTTCCTTGAACAGGACGACAATGAGCAGTTCTTC	CASSFLEQDDNEQFF
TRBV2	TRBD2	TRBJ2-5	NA	TGTGCCAGCAGTGAAGCAAATAGCGGGGTGACCCAGTACTTC	CASSEANSGVTQYF
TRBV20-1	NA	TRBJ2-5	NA	TGCAGTGCTAGAAACCCCCTTCTGTGGTTCCAAGAGACCCAGTACTTC	CSARNPLLWFQETQYF
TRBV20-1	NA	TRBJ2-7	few	TGCAGTGCTAGAGCATATCCTAACCCTACTAGAGCCGAGCAGTACTTC	CSARAYPNPTRAEQYF
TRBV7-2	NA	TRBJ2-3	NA	TGTGCCAGCAGACGACGAAGCACAGATACGCAGTATTTT	CASRRRSTDTQYF
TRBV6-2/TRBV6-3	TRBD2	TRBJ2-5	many	TGTGCCAGCAGTTACGTTGGACTAGAAGAGACCCAGTACTTC	CASSYVGLEETQYF
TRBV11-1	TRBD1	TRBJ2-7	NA	TGTGCCAGCAGCCCTCAGGACAGGGCGGGCTACGAGCAGTACTTC	CASSPQDRAGYEQYF
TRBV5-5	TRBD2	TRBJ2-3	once	TGTGCCAGCAGCTGGTCTGCGCGGGGGATCCCAGATACGCAGTATTTT	CASSWSARGIPDTQYF
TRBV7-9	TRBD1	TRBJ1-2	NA	TGTGCCAGCAGCTTAGCCGGGACAGGGGGTAGTGGCTACACCTTC	CASSLAGTGGSGYTF
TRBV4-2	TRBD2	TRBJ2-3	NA	TGTGCCTGCAGCCAGGCCCCACAGCGGGGGAGCACAGATACGCAGTATTTT	CACSQAPQRGSTDTQYF
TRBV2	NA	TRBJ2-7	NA	TGTGCCAGCAGTGATTTAACGGCAAGCTCCTACAATGAGCAGTACTTC	CASSDLTASSYNEQYF
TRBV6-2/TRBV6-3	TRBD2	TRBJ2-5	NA	TGTGCCAGCAGTTTTCTCACCGGGACTAGGTACTTC	CASSFLTGTRYF
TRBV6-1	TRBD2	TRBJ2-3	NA	TGTGCCAGCAGACTAGCGGGGGCGGGCACAGATACGCAGTATTTT	CASRLAGAGTDTQYF
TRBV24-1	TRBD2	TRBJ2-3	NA	TGTGCCACCAGTGACTTGGGACGGGAGGGCTATACGCAGTATTTT	CATSDLGREGYTQYF